This TCR beta chain is from a study of metastatic and nonmetastatic thyroid tumors. Through MiXCR, TCRdb re-clonotyped the PCR reads. This table has around 34,000 clones, roughly 15% appearing once. Thyroid surgery was performed in patients who had received no treatment beforehand. The table lists this clone with many counts. The germline gives CDR1 MDHEN, CDR2 SYDVKM. V lost 7 bases and J 2 bases, leaving 20 bases between the germline ends. This CDR3 is 16 amino acids long. The sample was blood. The TCR sequence derives from a female donor with papillary thyroid cancer or a benign thyroid nodule (not recorded which). Some clones in this sample may be carry-over from other donors' samples. The chain has TRBV28 and TRBJ1-1; D is unresolved. The CDR3 spells CASTSRGQTINTEAFF. The DNA for the CDR3 is TGTGCCAGCACCTCCCGAGGGCAGACAATTAACACTGAAGCTTTCTTT.